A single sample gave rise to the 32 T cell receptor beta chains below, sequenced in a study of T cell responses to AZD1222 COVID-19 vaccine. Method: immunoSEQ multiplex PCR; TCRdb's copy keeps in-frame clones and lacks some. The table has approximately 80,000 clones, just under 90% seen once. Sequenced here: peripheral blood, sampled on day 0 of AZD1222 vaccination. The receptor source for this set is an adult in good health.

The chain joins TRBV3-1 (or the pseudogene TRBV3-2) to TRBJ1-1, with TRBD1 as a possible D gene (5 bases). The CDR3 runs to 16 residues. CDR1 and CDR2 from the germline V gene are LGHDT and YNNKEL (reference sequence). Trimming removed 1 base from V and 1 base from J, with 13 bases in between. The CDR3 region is CASSQGGGRQNTEAFF. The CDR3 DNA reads TGTGCCAGCAGCCAAGGGGGCGGGAGACAGAACACTGAAGCTTTCTTT.

The CDR3 coding sequence is TGTGCCAGTAGTATAGGGGGACAGCTCAATAATTCACCCCTCCACTTT. Its protein product is CASSIGGQLNNSPLHF. This chain uses TRBV19 with TRBJ1-6, with TRBD1 matching over 7 bases. Germline V gene lookup returns CDR1 LNHDA and CDR2 SQIVND (reference sequence). V lost 1 base to trimming and J lost 5 bases; unmatched junction nucleotides: 5. CDR3 size: 16 residues.

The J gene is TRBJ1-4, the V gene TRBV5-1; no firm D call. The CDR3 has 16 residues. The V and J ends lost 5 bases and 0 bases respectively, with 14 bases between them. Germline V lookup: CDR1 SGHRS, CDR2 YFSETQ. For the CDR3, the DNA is TGCGCCAGCAGGCAACAAACGGCTTCAACTAATGAAAAACTGTTTTTT. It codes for CASRQQTASTNEKLFF.

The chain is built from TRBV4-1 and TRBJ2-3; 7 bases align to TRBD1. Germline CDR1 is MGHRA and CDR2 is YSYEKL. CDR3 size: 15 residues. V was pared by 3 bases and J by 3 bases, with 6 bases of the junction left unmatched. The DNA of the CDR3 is TGCGCCAGCAGCCACCCGGGACAGCAGACAGATACGCAGTATTTT. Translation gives CASSHPGQQTDTQYF.

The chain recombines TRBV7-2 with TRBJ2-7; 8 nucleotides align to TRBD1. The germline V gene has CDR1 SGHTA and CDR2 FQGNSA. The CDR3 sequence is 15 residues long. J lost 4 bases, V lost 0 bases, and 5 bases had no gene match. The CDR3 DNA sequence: TGTGCCAGCAGCTTAGCGGCAGGGGGCGGTTACGAGCAGTACTTC. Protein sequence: CASSLAAGGGYEQYF.

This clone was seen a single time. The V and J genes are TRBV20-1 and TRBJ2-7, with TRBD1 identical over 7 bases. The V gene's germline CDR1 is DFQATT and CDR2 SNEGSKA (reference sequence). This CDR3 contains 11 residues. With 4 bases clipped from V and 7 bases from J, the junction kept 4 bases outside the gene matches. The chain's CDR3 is CSAKSGGEQYF. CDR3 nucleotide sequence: TGCAGTGCTAAGTCAGGGGGAGAGCAGTACTTC.

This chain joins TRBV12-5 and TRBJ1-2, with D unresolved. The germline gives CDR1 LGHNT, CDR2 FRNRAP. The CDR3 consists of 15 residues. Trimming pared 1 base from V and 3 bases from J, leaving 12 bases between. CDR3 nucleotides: TGTGCTAGTGGTTTGGCCGATGGACTATACTATGGCTACACCTTC. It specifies CASGLADGLYYGYTF.

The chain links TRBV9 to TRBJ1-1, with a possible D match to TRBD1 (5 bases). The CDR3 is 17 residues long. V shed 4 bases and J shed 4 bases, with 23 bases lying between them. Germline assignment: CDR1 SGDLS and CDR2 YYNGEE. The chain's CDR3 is CASSPRLSAGGFTEAFF. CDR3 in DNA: TGTGCCAGCAGCCCCCGGTTATCAGCGGGGGGGTTCACTGAAGCTTTCTTT.

The CDR3 region has the DNA TGTGCCATCAGTTCTACAGGGGAGTCTGAAGCTTTCTTT. Protein product: CAISSTGESEAFF. This chain connects TRBV10-3 to TRBJ1-1, with 7 bases fitting TRBD1. The CDR3 sequence is 13 residues long. Trimming took 5 bases from V and 6 from J; bases not matched to a gene: 6. Germline CDR1 ENHRY, CDR2 SYGVKD.

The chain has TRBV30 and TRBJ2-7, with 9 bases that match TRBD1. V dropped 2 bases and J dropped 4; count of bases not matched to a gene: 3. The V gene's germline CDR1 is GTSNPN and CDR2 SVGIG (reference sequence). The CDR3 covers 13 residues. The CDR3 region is CAWSLDRGYEQYF. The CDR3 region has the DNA TGTGCCTGGAGTTTGGACAGGGGATACGAGCAGTACTTC.

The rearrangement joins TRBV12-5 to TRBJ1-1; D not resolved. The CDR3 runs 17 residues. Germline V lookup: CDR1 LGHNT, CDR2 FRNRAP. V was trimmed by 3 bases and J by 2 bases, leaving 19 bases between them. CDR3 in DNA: TGTGCTAGTGGTTTCTACCCCCACTTGACTGCCAACACTGAAGCTTTCTTT. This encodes CASGFYPHLTANTEAFF. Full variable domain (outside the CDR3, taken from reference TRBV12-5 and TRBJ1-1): DARVTQTPRHKVTEMGQEVTMRCQPILGHNTVFWYRQTMMQGLELLAYFRNRAPLDDSGMPKDRFSAEMPDATLATLKIQPSEPRDSAVYFCASGFYPHLTANTEAFFGQGTRLTVV.

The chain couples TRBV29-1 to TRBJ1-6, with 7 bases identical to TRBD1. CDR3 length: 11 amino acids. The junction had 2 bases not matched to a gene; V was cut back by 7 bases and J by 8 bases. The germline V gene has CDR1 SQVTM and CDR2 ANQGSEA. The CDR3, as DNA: TGCAGCGCCCAGGGGGATTCACCCCTCCACTTT. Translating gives CSAQGDSPLHF.

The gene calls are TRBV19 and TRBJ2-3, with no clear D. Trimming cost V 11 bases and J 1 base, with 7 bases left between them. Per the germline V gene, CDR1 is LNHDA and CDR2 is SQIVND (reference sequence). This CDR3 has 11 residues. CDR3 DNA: TGTGCCGTCCGGGGCACAGATACGCAGTATTTT. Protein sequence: CAVRGTDTQYF.

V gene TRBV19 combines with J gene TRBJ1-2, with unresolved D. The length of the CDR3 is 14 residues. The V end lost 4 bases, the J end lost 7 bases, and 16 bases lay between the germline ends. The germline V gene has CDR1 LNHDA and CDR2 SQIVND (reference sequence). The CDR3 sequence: CASSKGVDYAGYTF. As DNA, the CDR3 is TGTGCCAGTAGTAAGGGAGTCGACTACGCTGGCTACACCTTC.

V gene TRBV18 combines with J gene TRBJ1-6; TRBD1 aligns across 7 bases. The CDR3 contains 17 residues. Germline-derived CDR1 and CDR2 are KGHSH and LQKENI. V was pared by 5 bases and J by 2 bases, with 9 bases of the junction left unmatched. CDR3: CASSRETGFAYNSPLHF. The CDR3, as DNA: TGTGCCAGCTCAAGAGAGACAGGGTTTGCCTATAATTCACCCCTCCACTTT.

DNA for the CDR3: TGTGCCAGCAGATCCCCCGAACTTAAAGGGGGCCCCGTAAGCTCCTACGAGCAGTACTTC. Amino acid sequence: CASRSPELKGGPVSSYEQYF. The chain links TRBV2 to TRBJ2-7; TRBD1 matches at 7 bases. This CDR3 region has 20 residues. The V gene's germline CDR1 is SNHLY and CDR2 FYNNEI. V was clipped by 6 bases and J by 0 bases; unmatched bases: 23.

This CDR3 reads CASSRWTGLAKNIQYF. For the CDR3, the DNA is TGTGCCAGCAGCCGATGGACAGGGTTAGCCAAAAACATTCAGTACTTC. V gene TRBV14 combines with J gene TRBJ2-4; 8 bases fit TRBD1. After removal of 4 bases from V and 0 bases from J, the junction contained 5 bases not matched to a gene. Germline lookup yields CDR1 SGHDN and CDR2 FVKESK. The CDR3 extends over 16 amino acids.

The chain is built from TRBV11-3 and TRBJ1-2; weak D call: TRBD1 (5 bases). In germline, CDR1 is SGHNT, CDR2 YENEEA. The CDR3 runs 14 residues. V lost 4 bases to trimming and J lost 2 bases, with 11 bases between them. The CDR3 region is CASSSAGYNYGYTF. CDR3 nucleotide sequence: TGTGCCAGCAGCTCGGCAGGGTACAACTATGGCTACACCTTC. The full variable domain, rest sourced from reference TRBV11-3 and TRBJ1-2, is EAGVVQSPRYKIIEKKQPVAFWCNPISGHNTLYWYLQNLGQGPELLIRYENEEAVDDSQLPKDRFSAERLKGVDSTLKIQPAELGDSAVYLCASSSAGYNYGYTFGSGTRLTVV.

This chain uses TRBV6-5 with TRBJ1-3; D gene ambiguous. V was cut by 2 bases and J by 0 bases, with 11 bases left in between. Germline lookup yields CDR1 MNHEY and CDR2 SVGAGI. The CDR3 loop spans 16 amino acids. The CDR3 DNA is TGTGCCAGCAGTTACAGGACGGAAAGCTCTGGAAACACCATATATTTT. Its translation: CASSYRTESSGNTIYF.

CDR3 in DNA: TGTGCCAGCAGTTACTCGATCGAACAGCCCCAGCATTTT. Its protein is CASSYSIEQPQHF. This rearrangement joins TRBV6-5 to TRBJ1-5; D is undetermined. This CDR3 is built from 13 residues. Trimming cost V 0 bases and J 7 bases, with 7 bases left between them. CDR1 is MNHEY, CDR2 SVGAGI, per germline.

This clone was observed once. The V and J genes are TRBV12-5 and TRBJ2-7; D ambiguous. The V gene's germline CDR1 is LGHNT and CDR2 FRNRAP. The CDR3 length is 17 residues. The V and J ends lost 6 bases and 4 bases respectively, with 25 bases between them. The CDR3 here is CASGYTPTRYGAYEQYF. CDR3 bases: TGTGCTAGTGGCTACACCCCGACGCGATACGGTGCGTACGAGCAGTACTTC.

CDR3 DNA sequence: TGTGCCACCTCGTTACGAGGTAGGAACACTGAAGCTTTCTTT. This translates into CATSLRGRNTEAFF. The rearrangement joins TRBV24-1 to TRBJ1-1, with D unclear. The CDR3 totals 14 residues. V dropped 9 bases and J dropped 1 base, with 14 bases sitting between them. Germline V lookup: CDR1 KGHDR, CDR2 SFDVKD.

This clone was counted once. The CDR3 coding sequence is TGTGCCAGCAGAAACAGGGGGACCCTCTACAATGAGCAGTTCTTC. Its protein is CASRNRGTLYNEQFF. The chain recombines TRBV27 with TRBJ2-1, with 8 positions matching TRBD1. CDR1 MNHEY and CDR2 SMNVEV come from the germline V gene (reference sequence). Trimming cost V 6 bases and J 3 bases; bases outside gene matches: 7. The length of the CDR3 is 15 residues.

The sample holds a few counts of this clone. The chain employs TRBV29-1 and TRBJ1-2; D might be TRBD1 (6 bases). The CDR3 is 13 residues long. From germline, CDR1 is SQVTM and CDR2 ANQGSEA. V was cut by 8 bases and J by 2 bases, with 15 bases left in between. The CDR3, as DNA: TGCAGCATTCTGGACAGCCAGAACTATGGCTACACCTTC. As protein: CSILDSQNYGYTF.

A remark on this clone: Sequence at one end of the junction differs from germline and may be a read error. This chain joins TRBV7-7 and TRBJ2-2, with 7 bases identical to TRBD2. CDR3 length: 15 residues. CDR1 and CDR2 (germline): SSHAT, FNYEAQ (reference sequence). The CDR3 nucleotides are TGTGCTAGCAGCTTAGTAGAGCGGGGTACCGGGGAGCTGTTTTTT. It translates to CASSLVERGTGELFF.

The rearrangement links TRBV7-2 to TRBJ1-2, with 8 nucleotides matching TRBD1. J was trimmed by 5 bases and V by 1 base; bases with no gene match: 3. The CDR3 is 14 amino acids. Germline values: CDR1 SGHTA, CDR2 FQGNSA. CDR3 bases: TGTGCCAGCAGCTTAGTAGACAGGGGATATGGCTACACCTTC. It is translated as CASSLVDRGYGYTF.

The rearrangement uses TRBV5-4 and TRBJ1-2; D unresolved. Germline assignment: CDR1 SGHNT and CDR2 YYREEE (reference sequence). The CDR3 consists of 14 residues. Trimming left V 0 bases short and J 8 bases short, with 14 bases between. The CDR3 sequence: CASSLAESYRGYTF. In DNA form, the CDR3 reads TGTGCCAGCAGCTTGGCCGAGAGCTACCGGGGCTACACCTTC.

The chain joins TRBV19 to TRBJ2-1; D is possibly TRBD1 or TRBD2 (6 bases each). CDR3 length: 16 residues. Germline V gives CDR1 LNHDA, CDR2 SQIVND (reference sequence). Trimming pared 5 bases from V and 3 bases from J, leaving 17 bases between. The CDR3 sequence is CASSPWGARGYNEQFF. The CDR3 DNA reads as TGTGCCAGTAGTCCGTGGGGGGCACGGGGCTACAATGAGCAGTTCTTC.

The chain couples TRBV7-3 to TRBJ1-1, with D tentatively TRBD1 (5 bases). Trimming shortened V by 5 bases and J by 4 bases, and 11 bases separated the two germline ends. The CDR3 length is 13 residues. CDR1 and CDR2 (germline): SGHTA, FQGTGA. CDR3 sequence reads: CASSPGGGTEAFF. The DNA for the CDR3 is TGTGCCAGCAGCCCGGGGGGTGGCACTGAAGCTTTCTTT.

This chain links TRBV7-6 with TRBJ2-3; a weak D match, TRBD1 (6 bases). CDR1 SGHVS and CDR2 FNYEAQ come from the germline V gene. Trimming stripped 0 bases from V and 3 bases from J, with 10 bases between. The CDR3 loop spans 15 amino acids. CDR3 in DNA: TGTGCCAGCAGCTTAGCAGGGACAACTACAGATACGCAGTATTTT. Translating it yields CASSLAGTTTDTQYF.

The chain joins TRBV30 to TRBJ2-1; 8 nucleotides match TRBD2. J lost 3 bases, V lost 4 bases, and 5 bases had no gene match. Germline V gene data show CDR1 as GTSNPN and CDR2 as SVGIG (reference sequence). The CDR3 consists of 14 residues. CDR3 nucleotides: TGTGCCTGGATCGGGGGGGTTTACTACAATGAGCAGTTCTTC. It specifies CAWIGGVYYNEQFF.

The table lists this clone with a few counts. The CDR3 sequence: CASSVLGTGDYGYTF. The CDR3 DNA follows: TGTGCCAGCAGCGTACTCGGGACAGGGGACTATGGCTACACCTTC. The rearrangement joins TRBV9 to TRBJ1-2; TRBD1 aligns across 10 bases. The germline V gene encodes CDR1 SGDLS and CDR2 YYNGEE. This CDR3 comprises 15 residues. The junction had 3 bases not matched to a gene; V was cut back by 1 base and J by 3 bases.